The following is a T cell receptor beta chain sequence with its context. Its specificity is not known. This record belongs to a study of memory CD8 T cells in hepatitis C reinfection. Across the study: Between 55 and 20 weeks before reinfection detection, pre-reinfection samples were drawn.

V was clipped by 4 bases and J by 3 bases; unmatched bases: 5. The germline gives CDR1 MGHRA, CDR2 YSYEKL. This CDR3 region has 15 residues. Study-wide results and limits: Conclusions on public clonotypes and secondary clearance were not definitive with 4 or 5 donors.

As to time point: pre-reinfection, 55 to 20 weeks before reinfection detection. Sorted cells were sequenced directly ex vivo without any in vitro expansion. Control naive CD8 T cells came from a couple of donors at all three reinfection time points. TCRdb keeps only in-frame clones here, not all; method: immunoSEQ multiplex PCR. The sample includes just over 50,000 clones, under 90% of them seen just once. The chain recombines TRBV4-1 with TRBJ2-7; 11 nucleotides line up with TRBD2. This clonotype was sampled from a man aged 18 to 29 with hepatitis C virus infection. What was sequenced was naive CD8+ T cells sorted from blood. Here the CDR3 reads CASSRTSGSLYEQYF. CDR3 coding DNA: TGCGCCAGCAGCCGCACTAGCGGGAGCCTCTACGAGCAGTACTTC.